These 3 T cell receptor beta chains were sequenced from one sample in a study of cytomegalovirus exposure and HLA in healthy donors. Sequencing used immunoSEQ multiplex PCR; TCRdb keeps in-frame clones, though not all of them. The sample contains fewer than 150,000 clones, around 90% of which appear only once. The sample consisted of PBMCs. The receptors were gathered from a woman aged 18-30 years in good health and CMV-seropositive.

This clone has at least ten counts. The chain joins TRBV19 to TRBJ1-1; D is uncertain. There are 13 residues in the CDR3. Germline V gene sequence: CDR1 LNHDA, CDR2 SQIVND (reference sequence). The V and J ends lost 4 bases and 0 bases respectively, with 6 bases between them. CDR3 region: CASSSTMNTEAFF. CDR3 nucleotides: TGTGCCAGTAGTAGCACAATGAACACTGAAGCTTTCTTT.

V and J are TRBV27 and TRBJ2-5; 9 bases align to TRBD2. V lost 3 bases, J lost 3 bases, and 8 bases stayed unmatched. The CDR3 spans 16 residues. CDR1 MNHEY and CDR2 SMNVEV come from the germline V gene (reference sequence). The CDR3 is CASSFVRREGKETQYF. The DNA for the CDR3 is TGTGCCAGCAGTTTTGTAAGGCGGGAGGGCAAAGAGACCCAGTACTTC.

The gene calls are TRBV19 and TRBJ2-1; D is perhaps TRBD1 (6 bases). Trimming cost V 11 bases and J 0 bases, with 17 bases left between them. The germline CDR1 and CDR2 sequences are LNHDA and SQIVND (reference sequence). The CDR3 sequence is 15 residues long. The DNA of the CDR3 is TGTGCCGGTTTCCTGGGGACAATCTCCTACAATGAGCAGTTCTTC. It encodes CAGFLGTISYNEQFF.